A selection of T cell receptor beta chains follows, all from one sample in a study of OX40 agonist ivuxolimab in advanced cancers. TCRdb's copy holds only in-frame clones and misses some; the assay was immunoSEQ multiplex PCR. The profile shows approximately 60,000 clones, around 81% of them singletons. The input for sequencing was CD4+ or CD8+ T cells sorted from blood, taken in a trial of the OX40 agonist ivuxolimab. The receptors derive from an adult with an advanced solid tumor such as melanoma, head and neck, liver or kidney cancer. CDR3s include the opening cysteine and the closing phenylalanine or tryptophan. A D gene is named only where the DNA matches it firmly. Clone sizes are given selectively: once, few, many, or a class where the clone is expanded.

j_call,d_call,v_call,clone_size,cdr3_aa,cdr3_nt
TRBJ2-4,-,TRBV7-9,once,CASSPGTENIQYF,TGTGCCAGCTCCCCCGGGACTGAAAACATTCAGTACTTC
TRBJ2-5,TRBD1,TRBV4-2,-,CASSQEGQGETQYF,TGTGCCAGCAGCCAAGAGGGACAGGGAGAGACCCAGTACTTC
TRBJ2-2,TRBD1,TRBV5-6,-,CASSLGTGVNTGELFF,TGTGCCAGCAGCTTGGGGACAGGGGTCAACACCGGGGAGCTGTTTTTT
TRBJ1-1,-,TRBV4-1,-,CASSQTLGVNTEAFF,TGCGCCAGCAGCCAAACTTTAGGGGTGAACACTGAAGCTTTCTTT
TRBJ2-3,-,TRBV6-1,-,CASSDRILGDDTQYF,TGTGCCAGCAGTGATCGCATATTGGGGGATGATACGCAGTATTTT
TRBJ2-3,TRBD2,TRBV7-3,-,CASSRTSGGADTQYF,TGTGCCAGCAGCAGGACTAGCGGGGGGGCGGATACGCAGTATTTT
TRBJ2-4,TRBD2,TRBV5-1,-,CASSLNLAGRDIQHF,TGCGCCAGCAGCTTGAACCTAGCGGGCAGGGACATTCAGCACTTC
TRBJ2-5,-,TRBV10-3,-,CAIRGEGQDLQETQYF,TGTGCCATCAGAGGGGAGGGACAGGACCTCCAAGAGACCCAGTACTTC
TRBJ2-4,-,TRBV19,-,CASSFTGNIQYF,TGTGCCAGTAGTTTTACAGGAAACATTCAGTACTTC
TRBJ1-1,-,TRBV5-1,-,CASKEGPAGSEAFF,TGCGCCAGCAAGGAGGGGCCAGCGGGCTCTGAAGCTTTCTTT
TRBJ2-7,-,TRBV14,-,CASSQWTGFYEQYF,TGTGCCAGCAGCCAATGGACCGGTTTCTACGAGCAGTACTTC
TRBJ2-3,-,TRBV7-7,-,CASSSLKLTDTQYF,TGTGCTAGCAGCTCTCTAAAGCTCACAGATACGCAGTATTTT
TRBJ1-6,-,TRBV6-5,-,CASSYPVNSPLHF,TGTGCCAGCAGTTACCCAGTAAATTCACCCCTCCACTTT
TRBJ1-2,-,TRBV9,-,CASSVVDYGYTF,TGTGCCAGCAGCGTAGTCGACTATGGCTACACCTTC
TRBJ2-1,TRBD2,TRBV4-2,-,CASSQDLAGSYNEQFF,TGTGCCAGCAGCCAAGATCTAGCGGGCTCCTACAATGAGCAGTTCTTC
TRBJ1-2,TRBD1,TRBV6-6,-,CASSSLGQVNVGYTF,TGTGCCAGCAGTTCTCTGGGACAGGTGAATGTTGGCTACACCTTC
TRBJ2-3,-,TRBV2,-,CASSEAGRGGRLADTQYF,TGTGCCAGCAGTGAAGCTGGGAGGGGGGGGCGCTTGGCAGATACGCAGTATTTT
TRBJ1-1,TRBD1,TRBV5-4,-,CASTAGGNQNTEAFF,TGTGCCAGCACCGCAGGGGGGAACCAGAACACTGAAGCTTTCTTT
TRBJ2-3,TRBD2,TRBV4-2,-,CASSQDLAGGREDTQYF,TGTGCCAGCAGCCAAGATCTAGCGGGGGGGCGTGAAGATACGCAGTATTTT
TRBJ1-4,-,TRBV9,-,CASSAGRVDEKLFF,TGTGCCAGCAGCGCGGGGAGGGTCGATGAAAAACTGTTTTTT
TRBJ1-2,TRBD1,TRBV6-5,-,CASSPRQGDYGYTF,TGTGCCAGCAGCCCGAGACAGGGAGACTATGGCTACACCTTC
TRBJ1-2,-,TRBV25-1,-,CASSDRGYGYTF,TGTGCCAGCAGTGATCGAGGCTATGGCTACACCTTC
TRBJ2-1,-,TRBV4-3,-,CASSQRSSGSSYNEQFF,TGCGCCAGCAGTCAACGGTCGAGCGGGTCCTCCTACAATGAGCAGTTCTTC
TRBJ2-7,-,TRBV18,-,CASSPGTEAIYEQYF,TGTGCCAGCTCACCAGGGACCGAAGCTATCTACGAGCAGTACTTC
TRBJ1-2,-,TRBV6-6,-,CASSTQERAQWGYTF,TGTGCCAGCAGTACCCAGGAGAGGGCCCAATGGGGCTACACCTTC
TRBJ2-7,TRBD2,TRBV27,-,CASSLSRGTRYEEQYF,TGTGCCAGCAGTTTATCGAGAGGGACTAGATACGAAGAGCAGTACTTC
TRBJ1-6,-,TRBV7-8,few,CASSLYVGSPLHF,TGTGCCAGCAGCTTATACGTCGGCTCACCCCTCCACTTT
TRBJ1-2,-,TRBV28,-,CATNSGDYGYTF,TGTGCCACGAACAGTGGGGACTATGGCTACACCTTC
TRBJ2-1,-,TRBV10-1,-,CASSDSVGAYNEQFF,TGCGCCAGCAGTGACAGCGTGGGGGCCTACAATGAGCAGTTCTTC
TRBJ1-2,-,TRBV21-1,-,CASSRNRDCGYTF,TGTGCCAGCAGCAGAAACAGGGACTGTGGCTACACCTTC
TRBJ2-5,-,TRBV28,-,CASSLSETQYF,TGTGCCAGCAGTTTGTCCGAGACCCAGTACTTC
TRBJ2-5,-,TRBV4-3,-,CASSQETGFLETQYF,TGCGCCAGCAGCCAAGAAACAGGGTTCCTGGAGACCCAGTACTTC
TRBJ2-5,TRBD2,TRBV7-9,-,CASSASGGLQETQYF,TGTGCCAGCAGCGCTAGCGGGGGGCTCCAAGAGACCCAGTACTTC
TRBJ1-3,-,TRBV19,-,CASSGTVDSGNTIYF,TGTGCCAGTAGTGGGACGGTTGACTCTGGAAACACCATATATTTT
TRBJ1-1,-,TRBV4-3,-,CASSQDYKNTEAFF,TGCGCCAGCAGCCAAGACTACAAGAACACTGAAGCTTTCTTT
TRBJ1-5,-,TRBV27,-,CASSYGVYQPQHF,TGTGCCAGCAGTTACGGGGTCTATCAGCCCCAGCATTTT
TRBJ2-1,TRBD2,TRBV11-3,once,CASSLRAGGPDEQFF,TGTGCCAGCAGCTTAAGAGCGGGGGGGCCGGATGAGCAGTTCTTC
TRBJ1-2,-,TRBV7-9,-,CASSPLDGSYTF,TGTGCCAGCAGCCCCCTCGACGGGAGCTACACCTTC
TRBJ1-1,-,TRBV19,-,CASSISITDTEAFF,TGTGCCAGTAGTATATCGATCACGGACACTGAAGCTTTCTTT
TRBJ1-2,-,TRBV6-5,-,CASSYDRVRGYGYTF,TGTGCCAGCAGTTACGATAGGGTTAGGGGGTATGGCTACACCTTC
TRBJ1-5,TRBD1,TRBV7-2,-,CASSLGQGSNQPQHF,TGTGCCAGCAGCTTGGGACAGGGGTCCAATCAGCCCCAGCATTTT
TRBJ1-5,-,TRBV12-5,-,CASGLELEGNQPQHF,TGTGCTAGTGGTTTGGAGTTGGAAGGCAATCAGCCCCAGCATTTT
TRBJ1-2,TRBD1,TRBV6-1,-,CASRAGTGNGYTF,TGTGCCAGCAGGGCCGGGACAGGGAATGGCTACACCTTC
TRBJ1-6,TRBD1,TRBV6-5,-,CASSYSGTGMEPLHF,TGTGCCAGCAGTTACTCCGGGACAGGGATGGAACCCCTCCACTTT
TRBJ1-6,-,TRBV7-8,-,CASSSGQLQNSPLHF,TGTGCCAGCAGCTCCGGACAGCTGCAGAATTCACCCCTCCACTTT
TRBJ2-5,-,TRBV28,-,CASSLLKGGVETQYF,TGTGCCAGCAGTTTATTGAAGGGGGGTGTGGAGACCCAGTACTTC
TRBJ2-3,-,TRBV7-9,few,CASSYPGGGGTDTQYF,TGTGCCAGCAGCTACCCCGGGGGTGGTGGCACAGATACGCAGTATTTT
TRBJ1-4,-,TRBV29-1,-,CSAYLGYNEKLFF,TGCAGCGCCTATCTAGGCTATAATGAAAAACTGTTTTTT
TRBJ1-1,-,TRBV19,few,CASSSHRNAEAFF,TGTGCCAGTAGTTCCCATCGGAACGCTGAAGCTTTCTTT
TRBJ1-4,-,TRBV27,once,CASSYGGAGEKLFF,TGTGCCAGCAGCTACGGCGGGGCCGGTGAAAAACTGTTTTTT
TRBJ2-3,-,TRBV5-1,once,CASSLAPGSTDTQYF,TGCGCCAGCAGCTTGGCTCCAGGAAGCACAGATACGCAGTATTTT
TRBJ2-1,-,TRBV11-3,-,CASSMTYKRVSDEQFF,TGTGCCAGCAGCATGACATACAAAAGGGTTTCTGATGAGCAGTTCTTC
TRBJ2-4,-,TRBV7-2,-,CASSPRNIQYF,TGTGCCAGCAGCCCTAGGAACATTCAGTACTTC